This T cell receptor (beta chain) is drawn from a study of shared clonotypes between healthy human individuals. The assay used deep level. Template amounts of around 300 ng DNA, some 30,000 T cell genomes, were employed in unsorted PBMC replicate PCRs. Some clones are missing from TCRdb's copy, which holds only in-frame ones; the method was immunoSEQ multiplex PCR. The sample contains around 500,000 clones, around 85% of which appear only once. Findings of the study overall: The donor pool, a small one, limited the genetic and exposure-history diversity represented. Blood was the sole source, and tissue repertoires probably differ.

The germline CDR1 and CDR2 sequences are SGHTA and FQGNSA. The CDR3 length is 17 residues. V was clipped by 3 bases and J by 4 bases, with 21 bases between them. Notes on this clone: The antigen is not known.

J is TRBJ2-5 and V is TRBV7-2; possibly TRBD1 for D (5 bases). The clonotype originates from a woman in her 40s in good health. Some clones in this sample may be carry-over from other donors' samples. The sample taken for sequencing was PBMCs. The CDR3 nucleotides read TGTGCCAGCAGCTTGCGTAAGGCAGGGCCGGCTAGAGAGACCCAGTACTTC. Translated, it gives CASSLRKAGPARETQYF.